One and the same sample provided the 31 T cell receptor beta chains below, sequenced in a study of yellow fever vaccine responses in identical twins. TCRdb processed the RT-PCR reads anew with MiXCR; each CDR3 protein has one entry. The sample holds about 9,000 distinct CDR3 sequences, approximately 88% seen once. Here the sequenced sample was T cells from blood (PBMCs), unsorted or a sorted subset (not recorded which), taken before or after yellow fever vaccination (not recorded which). All receptors derive from a woman in her late teens or twenties who received the yellow fever vaccine.

J is TRBJ2-7 and V is TRBV3-1, with 12 bases matching TRBD2. The CDR3 sequence is 15 residues long. V trimming: 7 bases; J trimming: 0 bases; junction bases outside the gene matches: 4. Germline V lookup: CDR1 LGHDT, CDR2 YNNKEL (reference sequence). CDR3 residues: CASTGLAGNSYEQYF. The CDR3 DNA follows: TGTGCCAGCACCGGACTAGCGGGGAACTCCTACGAGCAGTACTTC.

The rearrangement joins TRBV10-3 to TRBJ2-1, with D possibly TRBD2 on 5 matching bases. In germline, CDR1 is ENHRY, CDR2 SYGVKD. V was clipped by 6 bases and J by 4 bases, with 16 bases between them. CDR3 length: 15 residues. CDR3 in DNA: TGTGCCATCAGGGGAGACACTTCGGGTTACAATGAGCAGTTCTTC. As protein: CAIRGDTSGYNEQFF.

The rearrangement links TRBV10-1 to TRBJ2-2; D not certain. The germline V and J ends were trimmed by 2 bases and 1 base, with 5 bases remaining between them. This CDR3 spans 14 amino acids. CDR1 WNHNN and CDR2 SYGVQD come from the germline V gene (reference sequence). The CDR3 loop reads CASSERQNTGELFF. CDR3 coding DNA: TGCGCCAGCAGTGAGAGGCAGAACACCGGGGAGCTGTTTTTT.

This clonotype has a single count. The chain combines TRBV29-1 with TRBJ2-7; D might be TRBD1 (5 bases). V was pared by 4 bases and J by 0 bases, with 10 bases between. This CDR3 contains 13 residues. Per the germline V gene, CDR1 is SQVTM and CDR2 is ANQGSEA. CDR3 sequence reads: CSVAAGPSYEQYF. DNA of the CDR3: TGCAGCGTTGCGGCAGGGCCCTCCTACGAGCAGTACTTC.

This chain connects TRBV7-2 to TRBJ1-1, with 7 bases lining up with TRBD1. Germline V gives CDR1 SGHTA, CDR2 FQGNSA. V lost 5 bases, J lost 1 base, and 7 bases stayed unmatched. The CDR3 covers 15 residues. DNA for the CDR3: TGTGCCAGCAGCCAACAGGACAGGAAGAACACTGAAGCTTTCTTT. Translating it yields CASSQQDRKNTEAFF.

This chain connects TRBV7-2 to TRBJ1-5; 7 bases are a match to TRBD1. CDR1 and CDR2 from the germline V gene are SGHTA and FQGNSA. The CDR3 spans 15 residues. The V and J ends lost 0 bases and 4 bases, in that order; junction bases with no gene match: 3. CDR3 amino acids: CASSLAGTVNQPQHF. The CDR3 DNA follows: TGTGCCAGCAGCTTAGCAGGGACAGTTAATCAGCCCCAGCATTTT.

CDR3 coding DNA: TGTGCCAGCAGCCAATACGGGAGGGCCGGAGAGACCCAGTACTTC. Its translation: CASSQYGRAGETQYF. The genes are TRBV3-1 and TRBJ2-5; TRBD2 matches at 8 bases. V was pared by 2 bases and J by 4 bases, with 6 bases of the junction left unmatched. The length of the CDR3 is 15 residues. Germline V gene sequence: CDR1 LGHDT, CDR2 YNNKEL (reference sequence).

This clonotype was picked up one time. This rearrangement joins TRBV7-1 to TRBJ2-7, with TRBD1 as a possible D gene (5 bases). TRBV7-1 is an ORF, and what it does is uncertain. The CDR3 spans 13 residues. V lost 5 bases to trimming and J lost 1 base, with 9 bases between them. The CDR3 bases are TGTGCCAGCAGCGTTGACAGATCCTACGAGCAGTACTTC. It encodes CASSVDRSYEQYF.

The V call is TRBV4-1, the J call TRBJ1-4; the match to TRBD1 covers 9 bases. V was clipped by 2 bases and J by 5 bases; unmatched bases: 3. This CDR3 comprises 15 residues. Germline V gene data show CDR1 as MGHRA and CDR2 as YSYEKL. CDR3 residues: CASSQSGTGNEKLFF. As DNA, the CDR3 is TGCGCCAGCAGCCAATCCGGGACAGGGAATGAAAAACTGTTTTTT.

The chain couples TRBV29-1 to TRBJ2-1; D is unclear. Germline V gene sequence: CDR1 SQVTM, CDR2 ANQGSEA. The CDR3 is 11 amino acids. With 5 bases removed from V and 7 bases from J, the gap between germline ends came to 9 bases. CDR3 sequence (DNA): TGCAGCGTTCGGATTGGGAATGAGCAGTTCTTC. Residues: CSVRIGNEQFF.

The DNA for the CDR3 is TGTGCCAGCAGATCCGAACTCCGGCGGGAGACTGAGCAGTTCTTC. Encoded protein: CASRSELRRETEQFF. This chain uses TRBV12-3 or TRBV12-4 with TRBJ2-1; 7 bases map to TRBD2. Unmatched junction bases numbered 14, after V lost 6 bases and J lost 9 bases. The CDR3 runs to 15 residues.

The chain links TRBV4-1 to TRBJ1-5, with 9 nucleotides matching TRBD1. J gave up 7 bases and V 0 bases, and 7 bases lay outside the gene matches. The CDR3 length is 16 residues. CDR1 is MGHRA and CDR2 is YSYEKL in the germline V gene. The CDR3 nucleotides are TGCGCCAGCAGCCAAGATCCGGGACAGGGAGGCCAGCCCCAGCATTTT. Protein sequence: CASSQDPGQGGQPQHF.

This sequence joins TRBV6-2 or TRBV6-3 and TRBJ2-1; TRBD2 aligns across 7 bases. V lost 1 base and J lost 5; bases outside the gene matches: 8. The CDR3 is made up of 16 amino acids. Germline assignment: CDR1 MNHEY and CDR2 SVGEGT. The CDR3 bases are TGTGCCAGCAGTTACTGGGCGGGAGTAGGGGACAATGAGCAGTTCTTC. Amino acids: CASSYWAGVGDNEQFF.

This chain uses TRBV5-4 with TRBJ2-2; D possibly corresponds to TRBD1 (7 bases). This CDR3 region has 14 residues. Trimming removed 4 bases from V and 4 bases from J, with 11 bases in between. From germline, CDR1 is SGHNT and CDR2 YYREEE (reference sequence). In nucleotides, the CDR3 is TGTGCCAGCAGCAACAGGGGAGGCACCGGGGAGCTGTTTTTT. Its translation: CASSNRGGTGELFF.

The V call is TRBV2, the J call TRBJ1-1; TRBD1 matches at 7 bases. CDR1 SNHLY and CDR2 FYNNEI come from the germline V gene. V lost 6 bases and J lost 3; bases outside the gene matches: 7. This CDR3 has 14 amino acids. DNA for the CDR3: TGTGCCAGCAGGGTAGGGGGCAGGGACACTGAAGCTTTCTTT. This sequence encodes CASRVGGRDTEAFF.

The chain couples TRBV11-1 to TRBJ2-1, with D perhaps matching TRBD2 (6 bases). Trimming removed 0 bases from V and 5 bases from J, with 8 bases in between. The CDR3 runs to 14 residues. CDR1 is SGHAT and CDR2 is FQDESV in the germline V gene (reference sequence). The CDR3 DNA follows: TGTGCCAGCAGCTTAGCCGGGACTCACAATGAGCAGTTCTTC. Translated, it gives CASSLAGTHNEQFF.

This chain connects TRBV15 to TRBJ2-7; no firm D call. Trimming pared 6 bases from V and 3 bases from J, leaving 12 bases between. CDR3 length equals 13 residues. Germline V lookup: CDR1 LNHNV, CDR2 YYDKDF (reference sequence). Here the CDR3 reads CATSDFNRYEQYF. In DNA, the CDR3 is TGTGCCACCAGTGACTTTAACCGCTACGAGCAGTACTTC.

The V gene is TRBV12-3 or TRBV12-4, the J gene TRBJ2-3; 9 bases map to TRBD1. The CDR3 covers 16 residues. Unmatched junction bases numbered 13, after V lost 6 bases and J lost 6 bases. The CDR3 DNA follows: TGTGCCAGCAGCCCCGGCCGGGACAGGGTTTTTGATACGCAGTATTTT. Residues: CASSPGRDRVFDTQYF.

This CDR3 reads CASSGQGLYTGELFF. For the CDR3, the DNA is TGTGCCAGCAGTGGACAGGGGTTGTACACCGGGGAGCTGTTTTTT. This rearrangement joins TRBV2 to TRBJ2-2; 8 bases map to TRBD1. Trimming at V came to 4 bases and at J to 3 bases, leaving 4 bases not matched to a gene. CDR1 is SNHLY and CDR2 is FYNNEI in the germline V gene. The CDR3 has 15 amino acids. Combining the CDR3 with reference TRBV2 and TRBJ2-2 gives the whole variable domain EPEVTQTPSHQVTQMGQEVILRCVPISNHLYFYWYRQILGQKVEFLVSFYNNEISEKSEIFDDQFSVERPDGSNFTLKIRSTKLEDSAMYFCASSGQGLYTGELFFGEGSRLTVL.

The V call is TRBV12-3 or TRBV12-4, the J call TRBJ1-2; a weak D match, TRBD1 (6 bases). Trimming took off 6 bases at V and 2 bases at J, with 10 bases between the two ends. The CDR3 length is 13 residues. CDR3 sequence (DNA): TGTGCCAGCAGAAAAACAGGGAACTATGGCTACACCTTC. This sequence encodes CASRKTGNYGYTF.

In this sample, this clonotype turned up a few times. This chain uses TRBV4-1 with TRBJ2-1; D gene uncertain. This CDR3 contains 16 residues. Germline V gene data show CDR1 as MGHRA and CDR2 as YSYEKL. V shed 1 base and J shed 4 bases, with 14 bases lying between them. CDR3 amino acids: CASSQAQRPFYNEQFF. The CDR3 DNA reads TGCGCCAGCAGCCAAGCACAGCGCCCCTTTTACAATGAGCAGTTCTTC.

This chain connects TRBV7-6 to TRBJ2-1; D is possibly TRBD1 or TRBD2 (5 bases each). The CDR3 is 15 amino acids. Germline CDR1 SGHVS, CDR2 FNYEAQ. V shed 0 bases and J shed 5 bases, with 11 bases lying between them. CDR3 sequence (DNA): TGTGCCAGCAGCTTAGCTTGGGACCCAGACAATGAGCAGTTCTTC. Translating it yields CASSLAWDPDNEQFF.

The rearrangement joins TRBV9 to TRBJ2-5, with D perhaps matching TRBD2 (5 bases). The CDR3 covers 11 residues. The germline gives CDR1 SGDLS, CDR2 YYNGEE. The V end lost 7 bases, the J end lost 5 bases, and 9 bases lay between the germline ends. The CDR3 protein is CASGPGETQYF. Written as DNA, the CDR3 is TGTGCCAGCGGCCCGGGGGAGACCCAGTACTTC. The full variable domain, in which reference TRBV9 and TRBJ2-5 provide the parts outside the CDR3, is DSGVTQTPKHLITATGQRVTLRCSPRSGDLSVYWYQQSLDQGLQFLIQYYNGEERAKGNILERFSAQQFPDLHSELNLSSLELGDSALYFCASGPGETQYFGPGTRLLVL.

A single count supports this clonotype. This chain joins TRBV2 and TRBJ2-7; tentatively, D is TRBD2 (5 bases). The germline gives CDR1 SNHLY, CDR2 FYNNEI. The CDR3 runs to 11 residues. The V and J ends lost 6 bases and 6 bases respectively, with 9 bases between them. CDR3 residues: CASRDRGEQYF. The CDR3 bases are TGTGCCAGCAGGGACCGGGGCGAGCAGTACTTC.

This chain joins TRBV29-1 and TRBJ2-1; unclear D gene. CDR3 size: 11 residues. Germline V gives CDR1 SQVTM, CDR2 ANQGSEA. V gave up 2 bases and J gave up 9 bases, with 8 bases separating them. CDR3 sequence (DNA): TGCAGCGTTGAATCCGGAGCTGAGCAGTTCTTC. Protein product: CSVESGAEQFF.

This clonotype was detected a few times. The chain couples TRBV2 to TRBJ1-1; a weak D match, TRBD1 (5 bases). There are 14 residues in the CDR3. Germline V gene sequence: CDR1 SNHLY, CDR2 FYNNEI. V lost 0 bases and J lost 4, with 9 bases in between. The CDR3 bases are TGTGCCAGCAGTGAAGCGGGGCGTAGCACTGAAGCTTTCTTT. Its translation: CASSEAGRSTEAFF.

This chain connects TRBV29-1 to TRBJ2-5; D is perhaps TRBD1 (5 bases). CDR1 is SQVTM and CDR2 is ANQGSEA in the germline V gene. The CDR3 runs to 16 residues. V lost 6 bases and J lost 1, with 21 bases in between. As DNA, the CDR3 is TGCAGCGTGAAACTTATGGGGCAAAACACCCAAGAGACCCAGTACTTC. Translating gives CSVKLMGQNTQETQYF.

The gene calls are TRBV7-7 and TRBJ1-1; no definite D call. This CDR3 has 13 residues. Germline V lookup: CDR1 SSHAT, CDR2 FNYEAQ (reference sequence). V was cut by 5 bases and J by 3 bases, with 10 bases left in between. CDR3 sequence: CASSQSRDTEAFF. The CDR3 nucleotides read TGTGCCAGCAGCCAATCAAGAGACACTGAAGCTTTCTTT. The full variable domain, with the rest looked up from reference TRBV7-7 and TRBJ1-1, is GAGVSQSPRYKVTKRGQDVTLRCDPISSHATLYWYQQALGQGPEFLTYFNYEAQPDKSGLPSDRFSAERPEGSISTLTIQRTEQRDSAMYRCASSQSRDTEAFFGQGTRLTVV.

The V gene is TRBV6-1, the J gene TRBJ2-7, with no clear D. The CDR3 loop spans 16 amino acids. CDR1 is MNHNS and CDR2 is SASEGT in the germline V gene. V was shortened by 2 bases and J by 0 bases, with 14 bases between the two germline ends. CDR3 sequence (DNA): TGTGCCAGCAGTGAACGGATCAGGATCAGCTCCTACGAGCAGTACGTC. Encoded protein: CASSERIRISSYEQYV.

This clonotype counts as large. V gene TRBV6-5 combines with J gene TRBJ1-1; perhaps TRBD1 as D (5 bases). Germline V gene sequence: CDR1 MNHEY, CDR2 SVGAGI. The CDR3 runs 15 residues. Between the trimmed V and J ends, which lost 1 base and 4 bases, there was a span of 13 bases. CDR3: CASSYFKGQFTEAFF. In nucleotides, the CDR3 is TGTGCCAGCAGTTACTTTAAGGGGCAGTTCACTGAAGCTTTCTTT.

The chain combines TRBV13 with TRBJ2-3, with unresolved D. The CDR3 is made up of 12 amino acids. V lost 6 bases, J lost 3 bases, and 7 bases lay in between. CDR1 is PRHDT and CDR2 is FYEKMQ in the germline V gene (reference sequence). The CDR3 here is CASRGATDTQYF. Written as DNA, the CDR3 is TGTGCCAGCAGAGGCGCGACAGATACGCAGTATTTT.